Following are 3 T cell receptor beta chains from one sample sequenced in a study of T-cell reconstitution after alpha-beta-depleted transplantation in children (TCRdb year 2016). Read against the paper, the sample's treatment or condition label means: allogeneic hematopoietic cell transplantation with graft depleted of TCRalphabeta T cells and CD19 B cells. The method was PCR. Sequencing instrument: Illumina HiSeq 2500. Molecular barcoding was employed in the preparation of TCR libraries, with unique molecular identifiers being used to normalize TCRbeta repertoire quantification. Using fastp at Q25 and MiXCR, TCRdb reprocessed the public reads and kept productive beta chains. CDR3 protein duplicates are merged, each entry listing the most common genes and DNA. The sample data list 250,000 to 400,000 distinct CDR3 sequences, and around 25% of these were observed just once. The ten largest clones capture over 9.5% of the sample.

Specimen: PBMCs, mostly from graft donor cells, collected 180 days after TCRalphabeta/CD19-depleted stem cell transplant. The source is a male patient aged 10 to 17 who had a stem cell transplant for acute lymphoblastic leukemia, so the T cells may come from the graft donor.

The chain is built from TRBV12-3 or TRBV12-4 and TRBJ2-2; possibly TRBD1 or TRBD2 for D (5 bases each). The V and J ends lost 5 bases and 4 bases respectively, with 14 bases between them. This CDR3 spans 15 amino acids. The CDR3 DNA is TGTGCCAGCAGTCAGAGGGGTGGGGGCACCGGGGAGCTGTTTTTT. Protein sequence: CASSQRGGGTGELFF.

V is TRBV6-5 and J is TRBJ2-5; D uncertain. V dropped 0 bases and J dropped 2 bases, with 10 bases sitting between them. Germline CDR1 is MNHEY and CDR2 is SVGAGI. The CDR3 extends over 15 amino acids. CDR3 sequence reads: CASSYSNLRQETQYF. CDR3 coding DNA: TGTGCCAGCAGTTACTCGAACTTGCGGCAAGAGACCCAGTACTTC.

In regard to this clonotype: At one end the junction does not follow the germline gene, possibly because of a read error. V is TRBV19 and J is TRBJ1-3; D is uncertain. The germline gives CDR1 LNHDA, CDR2 SQIVND (reference sequence). The CDR3 length is 14 residues. This chain's CDR3 is CASSMISSGNTLYF. The CDR3 DNA reads TGTGCCAGTAGTATGATCAGCTCTGGAAACACCTTATATTTT.